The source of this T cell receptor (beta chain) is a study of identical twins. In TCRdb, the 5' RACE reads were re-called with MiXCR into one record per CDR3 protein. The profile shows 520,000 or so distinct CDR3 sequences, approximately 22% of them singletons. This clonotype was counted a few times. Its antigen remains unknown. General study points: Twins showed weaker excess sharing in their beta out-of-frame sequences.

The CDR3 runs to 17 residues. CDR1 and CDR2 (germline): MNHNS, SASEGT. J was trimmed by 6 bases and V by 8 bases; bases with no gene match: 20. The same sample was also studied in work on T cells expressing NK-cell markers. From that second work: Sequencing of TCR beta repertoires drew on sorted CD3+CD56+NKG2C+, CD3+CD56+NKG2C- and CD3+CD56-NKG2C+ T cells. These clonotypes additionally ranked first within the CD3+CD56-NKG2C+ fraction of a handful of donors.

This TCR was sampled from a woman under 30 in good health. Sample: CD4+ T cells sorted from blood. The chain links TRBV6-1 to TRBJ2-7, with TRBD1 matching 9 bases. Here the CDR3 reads CASRPGVGQGPRGEQYF. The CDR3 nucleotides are TGTGCCAGCCGACCGGGGGTGGGACAGGGACCGCGGGGCGAGCAGTACTTC.